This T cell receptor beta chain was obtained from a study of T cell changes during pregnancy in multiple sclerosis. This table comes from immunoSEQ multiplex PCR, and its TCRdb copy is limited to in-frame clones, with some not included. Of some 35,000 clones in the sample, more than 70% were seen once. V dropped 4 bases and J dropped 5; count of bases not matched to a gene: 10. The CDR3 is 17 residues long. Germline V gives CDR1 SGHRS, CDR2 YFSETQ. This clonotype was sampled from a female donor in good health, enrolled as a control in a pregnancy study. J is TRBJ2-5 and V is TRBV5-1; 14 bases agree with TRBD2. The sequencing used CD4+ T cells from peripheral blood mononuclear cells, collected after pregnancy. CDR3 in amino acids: CASSPGLAGAGGETQYF. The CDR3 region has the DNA TGCGCCAGCAGCCCGGGACTAGCGGGAGCAGGAGGGGAGACCCAGTACTTC.